Below are 28 T cell receptor beta chains sequenced from a single sample in a study of OX40 agonist ivuxolimab in advanced cancers. Produced via immunoSEQ multiplex PCR; TCRdb's table is partial and in-frame only. The sample has about 110,000 clones; about nine tenths are singletons. Material: CD4+ or CD8+ T cells sorted from blood, obtained in a trial of the OX40 agonist ivuxolimab. The receptors shown here come from an adult with an advanced solid tumor such as melanoma, head and neck, liver or kidney cancer.

V usage is TRBV5-1 and J usage is TRBJ1-3; D remains unclear. Germline CDR1 and CDR2: SGHRS and YFSETQ. Trimming pared 4 bases from V and 0 bases from J, leaving 11 bases between. This CDR3 is built from 15 residues. In DNA, the CDR3 is TGCGCCAGCAGCACTGACGTAGCCTCTGGAAACACCATATATTTT. It is translated as CASSTDVASGNTIYF.

This clone has a single count. The chain carries TRBV9 and TRBJ1-1, with D uncertain. In germline, CDR1 is SGDLS, CDR2 YYNGEE. V was clipped by 3 bases and J by 2 bases, with 8 bases between them. There are 13 residues in the CDR3. Here the CDR3 DNA reads TGTGCCAGCAGCGCAAACGGAAACACTGAAGCTTTCTTT. Amino acid sequence: CASSANGNTEAFF.

The chain uses TRBV19 and TRBJ1-1; 8 nucleotides agree with TRBD1. The CDR3 is 14 amino acids. In germline, CDR1 is LNHDA, CDR2 SQIVND (reference sequence). V was pared by 6 bases and J by 4 bases, with 7 bases of the junction left unmatched. CDR3: CASRGDRGSTEAFF. CDR3 DNA sequence: TGTGCCAGTAGGGGAGACAGGGGTTCCACTGAAGCTTTCTTT.

This clone appeared a single time. This chain uses TRBV19 with TRBJ2-6; 7 bases fit TRBD2. This CDR3 is 18 amino acids long. J gave up 1 base and V 5 bases, and 11 bases lay outside the gene matches. Germline CDR1 reads LNHDA; CDR2 reads SQIVND (reference sequence). CDR3 sequence (DNA): TGTGCCAGTAGTCTCGCGACGGGGAGGGCGTCTGGGGCCAACGTCCTGACTTTC. Protein: CASSLATGRASGANVLTF.

Here the CDR3 DNA reads TGCGCCAGCAGCCAAGATCGAACCGGCCGTCAGCCCCAGCATTTT. This gives the protein CASSQDRTGRQPQHF. The J gene is TRBJ1-5, the V gene TRBV4-3; D call uncertain. The CDR3 is 15 amino acids. V was cut by 0 bases and J by 6 bases, with 12 bases left in between. The germline CDR1 and CDR2 sequences are LGHNA and YSLEER.

The chain links TRBV29-1 to TRBJ1-5; a possible D gene is TRBD1 (5 bases). The V gene's germline CDR1 is SQVTM and CDR2 ANQGSEA. Trimming shortened V by 2 bases and J by 4 bases, and 15 bases separated the two germline ends. The CDR3 has 15 amino acids. CDR3 residues: CSVEPRGWRNQPQHF. The CDR3 DNA reads TGCAGCGTTGAACCTAGGGGATGGAGAAATCAGCCCCAGCATTTT.

The CDR3 spells CASSEQGGAFGYTF. Here the CDR3 DNA reads TGTGCCAGCAGTGAGCAAGGGGGCGCTTTTGGCTACACCTTC. The chain has TRBV6-1 and TRBJ1-2; 7 bases line up with TRBD1. Germline assignment: CDR1 MNHNS and CDR2 SASEGT. The V and J ends lost 3 bases and 7 bases, in that order; junction bases with no gene match: 8. The CDR3 consists of 14 residues.

The rearrangement uses TRBV12-2 and TRBJ2-1; the table's D call of TRBD2 was not tested on the DNA. TRBV12-2 is given as a pseudogene. The CDR3 is made up of 16 amino acids. The CDR3 loop is CASRGRTSSRYNEQFF. CDR3 bases: TGTGCAAGTCGGGGGCGGACTAGCAGCCGGTACAATGAGCAGTTCTTC.

This clone was seen a single time. J is TRBJ2-1 and V is TRBV28; TRBD2 matches at 10 bases. This CDR3 is 13 amino acids long. Trimming cost V 3 bases and J 14 bases; bases outside gene matches: 7. CDR1 is MDHEN and CDR2 is SYDVKM in the germline V gene. In DNA, the CDR3 is TGTGCCAGCAGTTTGGACCAAGCGGGGGGGGAGTTCTTC. Translated: CASSLDQAGGEFF.

The rearrangement links TRBV7-8 to TRBJ2-7; D is tentatively TRBD1 or TRBD2 (5 bases each). Germline lookup yields CDR1 SGHVS and CDR2 FQNEAQ. V was pared by 5 bases and J by 2 bases, with 22 bases between. The CDR3 has 17 residues. The DNA for the CDR3 is TGTGCCAGCAGCACCCCATCGTCCGGGACGGTGACCTACGAGCAGTACTTC. Protein product: CASSTPSSGTVTYEQYF.

The rearrangement uses TRBV30 and TRBJ1-5; D is perhaps TRBD1 (5 bases). The V end lost 7 bases, the J end lost 4 bases, and 11 bases lay between the germline ends. CDR1 and CDR2 from the germline V gene are GTSNPN and SVGIG (reference sequence). This CDR3 region has 12 residues. CDR3 residues: CASREGNQPQHF. The CDR3 bases are TGTGCCTCAAGGGAGGGGAATCAGCCCCAGCATTTT. The entire variable domain, with the rest obtained from reference TRBV30 and TRBJ1-5, is as follows: SQTIHQWPATLVQPVGSPLSLECTVEGTSNPNLYWYRQAAGRGLQLLFYSVGIGQISSEVPQNLSASRPQDRQFILSSKKLLLSDSGFYLCASREGNQPQHFGDGTRLSIL.

This clone was observed a few times. V usage is TRBV10-3 and J usage is TRBJ1-1, with D hard to call. The V gene's germline CDR1 is ENHRY and CDR2 SYGVKD. Trimming removed 3 bases at V and 0 bases at J, with 5 bases between. The CDR3 covers 13 residues. As DNA, the CDR3 is TGTGCCATCAGTGACAGCATGAACACTGAAGCTTTCTTT. Encoded protein: CAISDSMNTEAFF.

The chain links TRBV5-1 to TRBJ1-1, with D possibly being TRBD1 (5 bases). Germline CDR1 is SGHRS and CDR2 is YFSETQ. The CDR3 is 14 amino acids. The V gene lost 3 bases and the J gene lost 1 base, with 10 bases spanning the gap. The CDR3 DNA reads TGCGCCAGCAGCTCTCAGGGCCCGAACACTGAAGCTTTCTTT. Translating it yields CASSSQGPNTEAFF.

The gene calls are TRBV7-9 and TRBJ2-5; 8 nucleotides align to TRBD1. Trimming cost V 1 base and J 5 bases; bases outside gene matches: 6. The CDR3 is 15 amino acids. The germline V gene has CDR1 SEHNR and CDR2 FQNEAQ (reference sequence). The CDR3 bases are TGTGCCAGCAGCTTAGTTACAGGGGGAATCGAGACCCAGTACTTC. It specifies CASSLVTGGIETQYF.

J is TRBJ1-1 and V is TRBV28; 8 positions agree with TRBD1. The CDR3 is made up of 17 amino acids. V gave up 6 bases and J gave up 0 bases; unmatched junction bases: 12. Per germline, CDR1 MDHEN and CDR2 SYDVKM. The CDR3 sequence is CASRSPGQDLMNTEAFF. The CDR3 DNA is TGTGCCAGCAGGTCCCCGGGACAGGATTTAATGAACACTGAAGCTTTCTTT.

The genes are TRBV28 and TRBJ1-1; 7 positions agree with TRBD1. CDR1 and CDR2 from the germline V gene are MDHEN and SYDVKM. CDR3 length: 12 residues. Losses at the gene ends were 10 bases for V and 7 bases for J; bases not matched to a gene: 9. The DNA for the CDR3 is TGTGCCACCTGGGACCGGGACAGTGAAGCTTTCTTT. This codes for CATWDRDSEAFF.

The V and J genes are TRBV5-1 and TRBJ2-3; D tentatively reads TRBD1 or TRBD2 (5 bases each). V was trimmed by 0 bases and J by 4 bases, leaving 12 bases between them. Per germline, CDR1 SGHRS and CDR2 YFSETQ. The CDR3 has 15 residues. Here the CDR3 DNA reads TGCGCCAGCAGCTTGGGAGGGGATCCCCCAGATACGCAGTATTTT. Amino acids: CASSLGGDPPDTQYF.

The rearrangement links TRBV6-1 to TRBJ1-5; possible D gene TRBD1, 6 bases. This CDR3 spans 14 amino acids. Deletions cut 6 bases from V and 4 bases from J, with 13 bases between. Germline CDR1 and CDR2: MNHNS and SASEGT. Here the CDR3 reads CASSRRDKNQPQHF. The DNA of the CDR3 is TGTGCCAGCAGCCGACGGGACAAGAATCAGCCCCAGCATTTT.

The rearrangement links TRBV27 to TRBJ1-1, with D hard to call. This CDR3 has 13 residues. The V end lost 5 bases, the J end lost 0 bases, and 7 bases lay between the germline ends. Looked up from germline, CDR1 is MNHEY and CDR2 is SMNVEV (reference sequence). CDR3 coding DNA: TGTGCCAGCAGTCCGCGGGTGAACACTGAAGCTTTCTTT. Residues: CASSPRVNTEAFF.

The chain carries TRBV30 and TRBJ2-7; 8 bases fit TRBD2. The CDR3 is made up of 13 amino acids. The J segment lost 0 bases and the V segment lost 8 bases, leaving 6 bases of the junction unmatched. Germline-derived CDR1 and CDR2 are GTSNPN and SVGIG (reference sequence). The CDR3 sequence: CAASGTSSYEQYF. Here the CDR3 DNA reads TGTGCCGCGTCCGGGACTAGCTCCTACGAGCAGTACTTC.

This sequence joins TRBV7-2 and TRBJ2-5; no definite D call. CDR1 and CDR2 from the germline V gene are SGHTA and FQGNSA. V was shortened by 3 bases and J by 1 base, with 9 bases between the two germline ends. This CDR3 spans 14 amino acids. The CDR3 DNA reads TGTGCCAGCAGCTTCCCGGGCCTCCAAGAGACCCAGTACTTC. The encoded protein is CASSFPGLQETQYF.

V is TRBV29-1 and J is TRBJ1-1, with 7 nucleotides matching TRBD1. This CDR3 has 15 residues. V shed 3 bases, J shed 7 bases, and the junction held 14 bases outside the gene matches. Germline lookup yields CDR1 SQVTM and CDR2 ANQGSEA. The CDR3 is CSVEGNPETGFEAFF. Here the CDR3 DNA reads TGCAGCGTTGAGGGGAACCCCGAGACAGGGTTTGAAGCTTTCTTT.

V usage is TRBV28 and J usage is TRBJ1-2, with 10 bases that match TRBD1. This CDR3 is 14 amino acids long. Germline V gene sequence: CDR1 MDHEN, CDR2 SYDVKM. J gave up 5 bases and V 5 bases, and 5 bases lay outside the gene matches. The CDR3 here is CASSPGTGEYGYTF. DNA for the CDR3: TGTGCCAGCAGTCCCGGGACAGGGGAATATGGCTACACCTTC.

The chain links TRBV6-5 to TRBJ2-4; tentative D call: TRBD2 (5 bases). The germline CDR1 and CDR2 sequences are MNHEY and SVGAGI. The CDR3 runs to 12 residues. V was cut by 4 bases and J by 8 bases, with 9 bases left in between. The chain's CDR3 is CASSSRGYIQYF. The CDR3 bases are TGTGCCAGCAGTTCAAGAGGGTACATTCAGTACTTC.

CDR3 in amino acids: CASSVGQGHYGYTF. Written as DNA, the CDR3 is TGTGCCAGCAGTGTTGGACAGGGGCACTATGGCTACACCTTC. This chain connects TRBV25-1 to TRBJ1-2; 9 bases line up with TRBD1. The germline gives CDR1 MGHDK, CDR2 SYGVNS. The CDR3 runs 14 residues. The J segment lost 3 bases and the V segment lost 4 bases, leaving 3 bases of the junction unmatched.

The chain employs TRBV9 and TRBJ1-3, with a possible D match to TRBD1 (6 bases). Trimming took 2 bases from V and 4 from J, leaving 13 bases between them. CDR1 and CDR2 from the germline V gene are SGDLS and YYNGEE. CDR3 length: 15 amino acids. Here the CDR3 DNA reads TGTGCCAGCAGCGTGACAGGATCTGGCGGAAACACCATATATTTT. Residues: CASSVTGSGGNTIYF. The full variable domain, with the rest looked up from reference TRBV9 and TRBJ1-3, is DSGVTQTPKHLITATGQRVTLRCSPRSGDLSVYWYQQSLDQGLQFLIQYYNGEERAKGNILERFSAQQFPDLHSELNLSSLELGDSALYFCASSVTGSGGNTIYFGEGSWLTVV.

The chain combines TRBV4-3 with TRBJ2-5, with TRBD1 matching 11 bases. The V and J ends lost 6 bases and 5 bases, in that order; junction bases with no gene match: 11. The CDR3 loop spans 16 amino acids. Germline V gives CDR1 LGHNA, CDR2 YSLEER. CDR3 in amino acids: CASSRTKDRGRETQYF. In nucleotides, the CDR3 is TGCGCCAGCAGTCGAACCAAGGACAGGGGGCGGGAGACCCAGTACTTC.

The chain combines TRBV7-9 with TRBJ2-3, with TRBD2 identical over 10 bases. V was pared by 5 bases and J by 8 bases, with 13 bases of the junction left unmatched. CDR1 SEHNR and CDR2 FQNEAQ come from the germline V gene (reference sequence). The CDR3 length is 16 residues. CDR3 in DNA: TGTGCCAGCAGCGTCCGCGGACTAGCGGAAAAGGCTACGCAGTATTTT. This gives the protein CASSVRGLAEKATQYF.